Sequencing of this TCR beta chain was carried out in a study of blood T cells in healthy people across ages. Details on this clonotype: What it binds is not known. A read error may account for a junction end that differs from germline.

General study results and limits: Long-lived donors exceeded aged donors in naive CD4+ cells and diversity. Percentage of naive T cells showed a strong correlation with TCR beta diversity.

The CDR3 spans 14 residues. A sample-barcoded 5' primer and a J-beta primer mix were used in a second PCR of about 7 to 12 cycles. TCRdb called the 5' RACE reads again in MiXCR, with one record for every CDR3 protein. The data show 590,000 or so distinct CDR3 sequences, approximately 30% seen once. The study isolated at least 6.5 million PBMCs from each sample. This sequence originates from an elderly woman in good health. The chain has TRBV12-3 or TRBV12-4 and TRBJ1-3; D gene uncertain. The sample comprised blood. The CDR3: CASSFLGNGNTRYF. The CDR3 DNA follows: TGTGCCAGCAGTTTTTTAGGGAATGGAAACACCAGATATTTT.